Each of the 7 T cell receptor beta chains below was sequenced from the same sample in a study of molecular identifiers for immune sequencing clone quantification. One entry per CDR3 protein, called by TCRdb with MiXCR from the PCR reads. Of some 680,000 distinct CDR3 sequences in the sample, about 25% are singletons; the top ten hold about 0.73%. Sequencing was performed on naive CD8+ T cells from blood, with Jurkat cell RNA spiked in. Specified subset: FACS-sorted CD8+CD4-CCR7+CD45RA+ naive T cells. Receptors were obtained from a human donor in good health. Some libraries in this study had Jurkat cell RNA spiked in.

In regard to this clonotype: No conserved phenylalanine or tryptophan ends this CDR3, so it is likely a read error. V usage is TRBV19 and J usage is TRBJ1-5, with no clear D. This CDR3 contains 15 residues. Germline V gives CDR1 LNHDA, CDR2 SQIVND (reference sequence). Trimming shortened V by 4 bases and J by 0 bases, and 10 bases separated the two germline ends. In DNA, the CDR3 is TGTGCCAGTAGTAGGACGGATTATAGCAATCAGCCCCAGCATCTT. Protein product: CASSRTDYSNQPQHL.

This clonotype was seen ten or more times. J is TRBJ1-1 and V is TRBV5-1; a weak D match, TRBD1 (6 bases). The V and J ends lost 4 bases and 0 bases respectively, with 13 bases between them. The CDR3 consists of 15 residues. Per germline, CDR1 SGHRS and CDR2 YFSETQ. The CDR3 is CASSATGSMNTEAFF. CDR3 DNA sequence: TGCGCCAGCAGCGCCACAGGGTCTATGAACACTGAAGCTTTCTTT.

This clonotype was detected ten times or more. This chain uses TRBV19 with TRBJ1-6, with D unresolved. This CDR3 is built from 12 residues. V was trimmed by 3 bases and J by 9 bases, leaving 6 bases between them. Germline V gene sequence: CDR1 LNHDA, CDR2 SQIVND (reference sequence). CDR3 amino acids: CASSIGFSPLHF. CDR3 DNA: TGTGCCAGTAGTATCGGATTTTCACCCCTCCACTTT.

This chain links TRBV20-1 with TRBJ2-5; the D gene is possibly TRBD2 (6 bases). CDR1 and CDR2 from the germline V gene are DFQATT and SNEGSKA (reference sequence). This CDR3 is built from 16 residues. Trimming took 3 bases from V and 2 from J, leaving 19 bases between them. In DNA form, the CDR3 reads TGCAGTGCTAGGGGGTTGGCTGGGGGGTGGCAAGAGACCCAGTACTTC. Its translation: CSARGLAGGWQETQYF.

This sequence joins TRBV6-2 or TRBV6-3 and TRBJ2-7; no definite D call. This CDR3 contains 14 residues. Germline CDR1 reads MNHEY; CDR2 reads SVGEGT. Trimming removed 4 bases at V and 6 bases at J, with 16 bases between. This CDR3 is CASSFTMGWSEQYF. The CDR3 DNA sequence: TGTGCCAGCAGTTTCACAATGGGGTGGTCCGAGCAGTACTTC.

This clonotype was seen a few times. This rearrangement joins TRBV4-1 to TRBJ2-7, with D tentatively TRBD1 or TRBD2 (5 bases each). This CDR3 spans 14 amino acids. Germline V lookup: CDR1 MGHRA, CDR2 YSYEKL. Deletions cut 2 bases from V and 3 bases from J, with 11 bases between. CDR3: CASSQPGPSYEQYF. CDR3 nucleotides: TGCGCCAGCAGCCAACCGGGACCGAGCTACGAGCAGTACTTC.

Comments on this clonotype: One end of the junction is discordant with germline, which a read error may explain. The rearrangement uses TRBV4-3 and TRBJ2-5; 7 bases align to TRBD1. The length of the CDR3 is 16 residues. The germline V gene has CDR1 LGHNA and CDR2 YSLEER. CDR3 amino acids: CANSKAGGRIQETQYF. The CDR3 nucleotides read TGCGCCAACAGCAAAGCAGGGGGTAGGATCCAAGAGACCCAGTACTTC.